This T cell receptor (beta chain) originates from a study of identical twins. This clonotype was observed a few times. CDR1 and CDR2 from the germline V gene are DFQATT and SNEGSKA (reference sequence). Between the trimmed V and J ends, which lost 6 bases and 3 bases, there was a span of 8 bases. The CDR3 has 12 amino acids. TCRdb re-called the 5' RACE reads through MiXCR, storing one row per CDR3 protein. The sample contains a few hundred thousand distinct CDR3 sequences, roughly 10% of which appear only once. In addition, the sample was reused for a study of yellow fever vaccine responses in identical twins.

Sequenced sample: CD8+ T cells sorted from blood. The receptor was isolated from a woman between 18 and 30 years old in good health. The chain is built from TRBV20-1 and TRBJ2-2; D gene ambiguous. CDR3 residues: CSASTHTGELFF. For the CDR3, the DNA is TGCAGTGCCAGCACCCACACCGGGGAGCTGTTTTTT.